The 24 T cell receptor beta chains in this list originate from one sample, sequenced in a study of control samples from healthy donors and cancer patients. Clones were sequenced by immunoSEQ multiplex PCR, and TCRdb holds only the in-frame ones, with some missing. This table has approximately 140,000 clones, roughly 86% appearing once. Sequencing was carried out using PBMCs. All receptors come from a man aged 45-60 years with head and neck cancer.

This clone was picked up one time. This chain links TRBV3-1 (or the pseudogene TRBV3-2) with TRBJ2-7; possibly TRBD1 for D (5 bases). The CDR3 runs 20 residues. Germline loops: CDR1 LGHDT, CDR2 YNNKEL (reference sequence). The V end was cut by 1 base, the J end by 2 bases, with 27 bases between. This chain's CDR3 is CASSQAKSPTDFVGAYEQYF. The DNA of the CDR3 is TGTGCCAGCAGCCAAGCAAAGTCGCCAACGGATTTTGTAGGGGCCTACGAGCAGTACTTC.

The V call is TRBV6-1, the J call TRBJ2-3; D remains unclear. Germline values: CDR1 MNHNS, CDR2 SASEGT. The V end was cut by 3 bases, the J end by 5 bases, with 9 bases between. The CDR3 is 13 residues long. The CDR3 nucleotides read TGTGCCAGCAGTGATGGGCGGTTAGATACGCAGTATTTT. It translates to CASSDGRLDTQYF.

The chain combines TRBV19 with TRBJ1-1; D not certain. The CDR3 has 13 residues. The germline V and J ends were trimmed by 5 bases and 5 bases, with 12 bases remaining between them. Germline loops: CDR1 LNHDA, CDR2 SQIVND (reference sequence). CDR3 region: CASSPPRGTEAFF. The CDR3 nucleotides read TGTGCCAGTAGTCCCCCACGCGGGACTGAAGCTTTCTTT.

This clone was counted once. J is TRBJ2-2 and V is TRBV25-1; a weak D match, TRBD1 (5 bases). Per the germline V gene, CDR1 is MGHDK and CDR2 is SYGVNS. The CDR3 has 14 amino acids. V was clipped by 4 bases and J by 0 bases, with 6 bases between them. The CDR3 nucleotides are TGTGCCAGCAGTGGACAGCCGAACACCGGGGAGCTGTTTTTT. It is translated as CASSGQPNTGELFF.

The V gene is TRBV2, the J gene TRBJ1-1; weak D call: TRBD1 (5 bases). V gave up 5 bases and J gave up 5 bases, with 12 bases separating them. This CDR3 comprises 13 residues. The germline gives CDR1 SNHLY, CDR2 FYNNEI. As DNA, the CDR3 is TGTGCCAGCAGTAGGGAGGGGTGGACTGAAGCTTTCTTT. Translation: CASSREGWTEAFF.

The chain has TRBV11-2 and TRBJ2-1; weak D call: TRBD2 (5 bases). Germline V gene data show CDR1 as SGHAT and CDR2 as FQNNGV. V lost 1 base and J lost 2, with 9 bases in between. This CDR3 has 15 amino acids. The CDR3 spells CASSLASRAYNEQFF. The CDR3 DNA reads as TGTGCCAGCAGCTTAGCTAGCCGGGCCTACAATGAGCAGTTCTTC.

Of note for this clone: A read error may account for a junction end that differs from germline. The chain is built from TRBV5-6 and TRBJ1-5, with D perhaps TRBD1 (5 bases). The germline V gene encodes CDR1 SGHDT and CDR2 YYEEEE. The CDR3 consists of 15 residues. CDR3 DNA: TGTGCCAGCAGTTTGGGGCGGACGGGCAATCAGCCCCAGCATTTT. This gives the protein CASSLGRTGNQPQHF.

The CDR3 sequence: CASSRTVLYNEQFF. As DNA, the CDR3 is TGTGCCAGCAGTCGGACAGTCCTCTACAATGAGCAGTTCTTC. The chain combines TRBV6-5 with TRBJ2-1, with a tentative D call TRBD1 (6 bases). CDR1 is MNHEY and CDR2 is SVGAGI in the germline V gene. CDR3 size: 14 residues. Trimming removed 5 bases from V and 3 bases from J, with 11 bases in between.

The chain couples TRBV5-4 to TRBJ1-1; D gene ambiguous. Trimming stripped 1 base from V and 0 bases from J, with 16 bases between. Germline V CDR1 and CDR2: SGHNT, YYREEE (reference sequence). CDR3 length: 17 amino acids. The CDR3 DNA reads as TGTGCCAGCAGCTTGAAAAAGTGGGAGACTATGAACACTGAAGCTTTCTTT. Translation gives CASSLKKWETMNTEAFF.

This sequence joins TRBV7-2 and TRBJ2-7; 7 bases agree with TRBD2. V lost 0 bases and J lost 3; bases outside the gene matches: 5. Germline V gene sequence: CDR1 SGHTA, CDR2 FQGNSA. The CDR3 has 15 amino acids. This CDR3 reads CASSLAGGTFYEQYF. The CDR3 nucleotides read TGTGCCAGCAGCTTAGCGGGAGGGACCTTCTACGAGCAGTACTTC.

The genes are TRBV19 and TRBJ2-5, with D possibly TRBD1 on 5 matching bases. Germline-derived CDR1 and CDR2 are LNHDA and SQIVND (reference sequence). The V end was cut by 3 bases, the J end by 3 bases, with 5 bases between. The length of the CDR3 is 12 residues. CDR3 in amino acids: CASSMTEETQYF. For the CDR3, the DNA is TGTGCCAGTAGTATGACAGAAGAGACCCAGTACTTC.

The chain links TRBV27 to TRBJ1-1; no clear D gene. The CDR3 has 14 amino acids. V lost 7 bases to trimming and J lost 1 base, with 13 bases between them. Germline assignment: CDR1 MNHEY and CDR2 SMNVEV (reference sequence). The DNA of the CDR3 is TGTGCCAGCATGGAGGGTGGGTGGAACACTGAAGCTTTCTTT. Protein product: CASMEGGWNTEAFF.

This rearrangement joins TRBV30 to TRBJ1-4; weak D call: TRBD1 (5 bases). V was pared by 5 bases and J by 8 bases, with 15 bases between. The length of the CDR3 is 13 residues. Per the germline V gene, CDR1 is GTSNPN and CDR2 is SVGIG (reference sequence). Here the CDR3 DNA reads TGTGCCTGGGCCGGCAGGGCTGGGGAAAAACTGTTTTTT. It is translated as CAWAGRAGEKLFF.

The chain carries TRBV30 and TRBJ2-5; D is ambiguous. The length of the CDR3 is 11 residues. Deletions cut 3 bases from V and 4 bases from J, with 6 bases between. Germline values: CDR1 GTSNPN, CDR2 SVGIG (reference sequence). CDR3 DNA: TGTGCCTGGAGCAAAATAGAGACCCAGTACTTC. Translated, it gives CAWSKIETQYF.

The genes are TRBV3-1 (or the pseudogene TRBV3-2) and TRBJ1-2; D is perhaps TRBD1 (5 bases). This CDR3 has 16 amino acids. Trimming removed 3 bases at V and 8 bases at J, with 22 bases between. Germline lookup yields CDR1 LGHDT and CDR2 YNNKEL (reference sequence). CDR3 loop: CASSHPLPGNLQGYTF. The DNA of the CDR3 is TGTGCCAGCAGCCATCCCCTCCCAGGGAACTTACAGGGCTACACCTTC.

With regard to this clone: At the DNA level, this CDR3 is encoded by other sequences in the same sample as well. V usage is TRBV6-5 and J usage is TRBJ2-7; possibly TRBD1 or TRBD2 for D (5 bases each). This CDR3 comprises 13 residues. Trimming took 3 bases from V and 4 from J, leaving 10 bases between them. The germline V gene encodes CDR1 MNHEY and CDR2 SVGAGI. The CDR3 is CASSYGTGYEQYF. The CDR3 nucleotides are TGTGCCAGCAGTTATGGGACGGGATACGAGCAGTACTTC.

This chain links TRBV2 with TRBJ1-5; D may be TRBD1 (5 bases). Trimming left V 4 bases short and J 2 bases short, with 9 bases between. The CDR3 consists of 14 residues. Germline CDR1 and CDR2: SNHLY and FYNNEI. CDR3 nucleotides: TGTGCCAGCAGTGCGACAGAAGGCAATCAGCCCCAGCATTTT. This codes for CASSATEGNQPQHF.

This chain connects TRBV13 to TRBJ2-1, with a weak D call TRBD2 (5 bases). Germline lookup yields CDR1 PRHDT and CDR2 FYEKMQ (reference sequence). With 7 bases removed from V and 6 bases from J, the gap between germline ends came to 25 bases. CDR3 length: 17 residues. DNA of the CDR3: TGTGCCAGCAAACCGAAGTCCGGGCTCCGGAGGAGCAATGAGCAGTTCTTC. This codes for CASKPKSGLRRSNEQFF.

This clone was observed a single time. The chain couples TRBV6-2 or TRBV6-3 to TRBJ2-1; 10 bases are shared with TRBD2. Germline values: CDR1 MNHEY, CDR2 SVGEGT. This CDR3 has 15 residues. V gave up 6 bases and J gave up 7 bases; unmatched junction bases: 9. CDR3 bases: TGTGCCAGCAGCCAGTGGAGCGGGGGGGCGAATGAGCAGTTCTTC. Protein sequence: CASSQWSGGANEQFF.

The chain joins TRBV10-2 to TRBJ2-7, with 10 bases matching TRBD1. The CDR3 extends over 13 amino acids. V was pared by 7 bases and J by 6 bases, with 6 bases of the junction left unmatched. CDR1 is WSHSY, CDR2 SAAADI, per germline. The CDR3 bases are TGCGCCAGCAATGACAGGGGGCTCGGCGAGCAGTACTTC. As protein: CASNDRGLGEQYF.

The rearrangement joins TRBV5-5 to TRBJ1-4; maybe TRBD1 (6 bases). Germline V gene sequence: CDR1 SGHKS, CDR2 YYEKEE (reference sequence). The CDR3 length is 15 residues. Trimming stripped 4 bases from V and 1 base from J, with 11 bases between. The DNA of the CDR3 is TGTGCCAGCAGCCCCGGGGGCCGAACTAATGAAAAACTGTTTTTT. Translation: CASSPGGRTNEKLFF. Full variable domain (remainder filled in from reference TRBV5-5 and TRBJ1-4): DAGVTQSPTHLIKTRGQQVTLRCSPISGHKSVSWYQQVLGQGPQFIFQYYEKEERGRGNFPDRFSARQFPNYSSELNVNALLLGDSALYLCASSPGGRTNEKLFFGSGTQLSVL.

V is TRBV11-1 and J is TRBJ1-1; tentative D call: TRBD1 (5 bases). CDR1 is SGHAT and CDR2 is FQDESV in the germline V gene (reference sequence). V was shortened by 2 bases and J by 4 bases, with 11 bases between the two germline ends. This CDR3 has 14 amino acids. CDR3: CASSLNQGRTEAFF. The CDR3 coding sequence is TGTGCCAGCAGCTTAAATCAGGGTCGCACTGAAGCTTTCTTT.

The genes are TRBV5-4 and TRBJ1-1; no reliable D call. In germline, CDR1 is SGHNT, CDR2 YYREEE (reference sequence). CDR3 length: 14 residues. V was trimmed by 0 bases and J by 14 bases, leaving 20 bases between them. CDR3 DNA sequence: TGTGCCAGCAGCTTGGGGCGGGTGGAGCTAAGGGAATTCTTT. Protein: CASSLGRVELREFF.

This clone has just a few counts. The CDR3 DNA reads as TGTGCCAGCAGCTCGGGGCCTAACACTGAAGCTTTCTTT. Translating gives CASSSGPNTEAFF. The V and J genes are TRBV7-3 and TRBJ1-1; a weak D match, TRBD1 (5 bases). This CDR3 comprises 13 residues. CDR1 and CDR2 from the germline V gene are SGHTA and FQGTGA. Deletions cut 4 bases from V and 2 bases from J, with 8 bases between. Full variable domain (rest looked up from reference TRBV7-3 and TRBJ1-1): GAGVSQTPSNKVTEKGKYVELRCDPISGHTALYWYRQSLGQGPEFLIYFQGTGAADDSGLPNDRFFAVRPEGSVSTLKIQRTERGDSAVYLCASSSGPNTEAFFGQGTRLTVV.